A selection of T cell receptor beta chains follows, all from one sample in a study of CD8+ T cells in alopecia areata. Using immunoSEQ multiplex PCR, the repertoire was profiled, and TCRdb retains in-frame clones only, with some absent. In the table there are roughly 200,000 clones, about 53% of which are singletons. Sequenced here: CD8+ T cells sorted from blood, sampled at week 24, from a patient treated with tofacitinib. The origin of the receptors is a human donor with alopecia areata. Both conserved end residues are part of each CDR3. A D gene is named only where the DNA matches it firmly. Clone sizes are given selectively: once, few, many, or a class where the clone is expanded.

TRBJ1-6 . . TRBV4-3 TGCGCCAGCAGCCAAGATGGATCCCGGGATTCACCCCTCCACTTT CASSQDGSRDSPLHF
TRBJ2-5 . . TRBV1 TGCACCAGCAGCATAGGGGGGGGTCGACAGACCCAGTACTTC CTSSIGGGRQTQYF
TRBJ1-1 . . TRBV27 TGTGCCAGCAGTTTGGTTAGGGGAACTGAAGCTTTCTTT CASSLVRGTEAFF
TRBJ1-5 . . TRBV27 TGTGCCAGCAGCCGTCAGGGGATTCAGCCCCAGCATTTT CASSRQGIQPQHF
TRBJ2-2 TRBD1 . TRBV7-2 TGTGCCAGCAGCCCTTGGACAGGAACCGGGGAGCTGTTTTTT CASSPWTGTGELFF
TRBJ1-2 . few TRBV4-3 TGCGCCAGCAGCCTAGACAGAGGCTCCTATGGCTACACCTTC CASSLDRGSYGYTF
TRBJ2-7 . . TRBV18 TGTGCCAGCTCGGACGCCCAGGGTTACGAGCAGTACTTC CASSDAQGYEQYF
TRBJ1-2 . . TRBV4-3 TGCGCCAGCAGCCAAGATCAGCTTACTAACTATGGCTACACCTTC CASSQDQLTNYGYTF
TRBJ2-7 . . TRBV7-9 TGTGCCAGCGCCCCCGGAAGGCAGACCTACGAGCAGTACTTC CASAPGRQTYEQYF
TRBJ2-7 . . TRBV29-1 TGCAGCGTAATACCGGGACAAACGTCCTACGAGCAGTACTTC CSVIPGQTSYEQYF
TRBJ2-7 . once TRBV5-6 TGTGCCAGCAGCTCAGGACACGGCGAGCAGTACTTC CASSSGHGEQYF
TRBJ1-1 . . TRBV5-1 TGCGCCAGCAGGGCCACGAACACTGAAGCTTTCTTT CASRATNTEAFF
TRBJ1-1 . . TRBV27 TGTGCCAGCAGGCGTCCGGGACTTGAAGCTTTCTTT CASRRPGLEAFF
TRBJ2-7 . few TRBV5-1 TGCGCCAGCAGCTTGGCCCTGGGGCTTCTCTACGAGCAGTACTTC CASSLALGLLYEQYF
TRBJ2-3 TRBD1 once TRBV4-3 TGCGCCAGCAGCCAATTGACAGGGGTCCGCACAGATACGCAGTATTTT CASSQLTGVRTDTQYF
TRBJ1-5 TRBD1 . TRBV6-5 TGTGCCAGCGCCTACACGACAGGGGTAAATCAGCCCCAGCATTTT CASAYTTGVNQPQHF
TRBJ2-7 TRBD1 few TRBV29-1 TGCAGCGTTGAAGTTCCGGGACAGGTAACCTACGAGCAGTACTTC CSVEVPGQVTYEQYF
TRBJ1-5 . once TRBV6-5 TGTGCCAGCAGTATCAGGGGTAACAATCAGCCCCAGCATTTT CASSIRGNNQPQHF
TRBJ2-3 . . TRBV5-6 TGTGCCAGCAGCTTAGAGTGGGGGAGCACAGATACGCAGTATTTT CASSLEWGSTDTQYF
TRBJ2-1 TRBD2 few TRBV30 TGTGCCTGGATGGCGGGGGGGCCATATCAGTTCTTC CAWMAGGPYQFF
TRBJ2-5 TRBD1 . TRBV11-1 TGTGCCAGCACGACATCAGGGGGTGGCTTTGAGACCCAGTACTTC CASTTSGGGFETQYF
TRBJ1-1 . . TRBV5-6 TGTGCCAGCAGCTCAGGGGTTGGAACTGAAGCTTTCTTT CASSSGVGTEAFF
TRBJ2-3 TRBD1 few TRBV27 TGTGCCAGCAGCAATGACCCAGGGGGTTTCACAGATACGCAGTATTTT CASSNDPGGFTDTQYF
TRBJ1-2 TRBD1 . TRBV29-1 TGCAGCGTTACGGGACAGGGCTTGGGCTACACCTTC CSVTGQGLGYTF
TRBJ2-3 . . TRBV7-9 TGTGCCAGCTCCGACGAGACGGGCACAGATACGCAGTATTTT CASSDETGTDTQYF
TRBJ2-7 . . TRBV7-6 TGTGCCAGCAGCATCGACATATCAGGAGGGTACGAGCAGTACTTC CASSIDISGGYEQYF
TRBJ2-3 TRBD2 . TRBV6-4 TGTGCCAGCAGTGACCTAGCGGGGGGGACAGATACGCAGTATTTT CASSDLAGGTDTQYF
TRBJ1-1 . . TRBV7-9 TGTGCCAGCAGCTTAGTTTTACAGGGACCGAACACTGAAGCTTTCTTT CASSLVLQGPNTEAFF
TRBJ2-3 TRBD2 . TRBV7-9 TGTGCCAGCAGCTTAACTAGCGGGGTCACAGATACGCAGTATTTT CASSLTSGVTDTQYF
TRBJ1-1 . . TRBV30 TGTGCCTGGAGTGTACGGGTCACTCTGAACACTGAAGCTTTCTTT CAWSVRVTLNTEAFF
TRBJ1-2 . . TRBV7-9 TGTGCCAGCAGCGGCCATATGGGAGGCTACACCTTC CASSGHMGGYTF
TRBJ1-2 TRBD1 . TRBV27 TGTGCCAGCAGTCCAAACCGGGACAGGGGGCATGGCTACACCTTC CASSPNRDRGHGYTF
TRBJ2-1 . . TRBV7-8 TGTGCCAGCAGCCAGCGGACCCAAACCTACAATGAGCAGTTCTTC CASSQRTQTYNEQFF